The source of this T cell receptor (beta chain) is a study of cytomegalovirus exposure and HLA in healthy donors. The CDR3 totals 14 residues. The germline V gene has CDR1 MNHEY and CDR2 SMNVEV (reference sequence). Trimming took 5 bases from V and 7 from J, leaving 15 bases between them. Generated by immunoSEQ multiplex PCR, the TCRdb table keeps only in-frame clones and is missing some. The table shows 75,000 to 90,000 clones, with 90% to 95% occurring only once. This clone was seen once. The sequenced material came from PBMCs. This clonotype originated in a woman aged 18-29 years in good health and CMV-seronegative. The V and J genes are TRBV27 and TRBJ1-5, with D possibly matching TRBD1 (6 bases). In nucleotides, the CDR3 is TGTGCCAGCAGTCTCAGGGGTCTGGGGCAGCCCCAGCATTTT. Its protein is CASSLRGLGQPQHF.